This TCR beta chain is from a study of beta chain features in type 1 diabetes. Study-level background: The study found patients and healthy donors alike in age, gender and cell yields. Study-wide findings and caveats: No resolution was reached here on whether HLA type influences TCRB rearrangement. PCR might preferentially amplify shorter templates, equally in patients and controls.

In regard to this clone: The antigen is undetermined.

Isolated RNA was reverse transcribed in full, so expressed TCRB transcripts were sequenced. The repertoire was sequenced with immunoSEQ multiplex PCR; TCRdb's copy has only in-frame clones and lacks some. This sample has around 290,000 clones; 8% occur once, and the top ten carry about 0.93%. A sort by CD45RO/CCR7/CD25/CD127/CD95/CD27 yielded CD4+ naive, central memory, regulatory and stem cell-like memory cells. This TCR was recovered from a woman between 18 and 30 years old in good health. Sequencing was performed on central memory CD4+ T cells from blood.

The CDR3 loop reads CASSLRQAKNIQYF. The CDR3 DNA sequence: TGTGCCAGCAGTTTACGCCAAGCCAAAAACATTCAGTACTTC. The gene calls are TRBV28 and TRBJ2-4, with D hard to call. The CDR3 sequence is 14 residues long. V was cut by 2 bases and J by 0 bases, with 5 bases left in between. The germline CDR1 and CDR2 sequences are MDHEN and SYDVKM.